A single T cell receptor beta chain is shown here with its context. This clone was observed a few times. Its antigen remains undetermined. One base away there is no much larger clone; base qualities are not given. Libraries were made using the immunoSEQ multiplex PCR assay. To provide template for TCR sequencing, every sample had RNA extracted and reverse transcribed into cDNA. First-strand cDNA was synthesized using SuperScript III with a 2:1 mix of oligo-dT and random hexamers. A synthetic immune receptor repertoire was used to gauge amplification bias, and whatever bias remained was removed computationally. Per the authors' processing: Raw reads were preprocessed to remove errors, and CDR3 was defined according to IMGT conventions as the region from the conserved cysteine to phenylalanine. Clonality was calculated as 1 minus Shannon entropy normalized by log2 of the number of productive unique TCRs. Whether each scalp clone was CD4 or CD8 was inferred by checking scalp TCRbeta sequences against the CD4 and CD8 repertoires from sorted blood. This immuneACCESS table, as held by TCRdb, lists in-frame sequences with V and J called but not all clones. Of the missing ones, under half trace to an unresolved V gene in checked studies; the others have no known cause. V, J and clone size are those of that table, while D and trimming were read from the DNA. The sample includes 110,000 to 150,000 clones, with 50% to 65% observed a single time. Approximately 15% of the sample comes from the top ten.

The time point label, as the study defines it: more than 3 weeks on oral tofacitinib. The treatment or condition label, as the study defines it: oral pan-JAK inhibitor, 5-10 mg twice daily. Lesional scalp punch biopsies and peripheral blood were obtained from alopecia areata patients. PBMCs were separated by density centrifugation and stained for CD3, CD4 and CD8, after which CD4+ and CD8+ T cells were sorted on a FACSAria. Taken from the germline V gene, the CDR1 and CDR2 loops are SQVTM and ANQGSEA. The CDR3 spans 14 residues, from the cysteine through the phenylalanine. The sequence is cut down to CDR3 DNA, 42 bases in frame from base 1. After removal of 6 bases from V and 2 bases from J, the junction retains 9 bases not matched to a gene. The data are from a study of CD8+ T cells in alopecia areata (dated by TCRdb to 2016 to 2019). In terms of the full investigation: Treated patients were enrolled in an open-label pilot trial of oral tofacitinib at 5 to 10 mg twice daily for moderate-to-severe alopecia areata. Tofacitinib-treated patients had biopsies at baseline and at 4 and 24 weeks of treatment, with a later scalp biopsy in several patients. To study T cell clonal expansion in alopecia areata, the researchers applied high-throughput TCRbeta sequencing to both the C3H/HeJ mouse model and human patients. The RNA source kit depended on sample type: the PAXgene miRNA kit for fixed scalp, the miRNeasy kit for PBMCs, and the RNeasy kit for mouse skin. Patients received tofacitinib for 6 to 18 months and were then followed off drug for 6 months to check for delayed response and recurrence. TCRbeta CDR3 regions were amplified by immunoSEQ multiplex PCR using 35 Vbeta forward and 13 Jbeta reverse primers. Clonality in the scalp was compared among normal scalp (n=4), patchy alopecia areata scalp (n=8), and alopecia totalis/universalis scalp (n=8). For the treated patients, the SALT score, which quantifies what percentage of scalp surface area is affected, served as the measure of disease severity. Human TCRbeta sequencing covered scalp tissue and sorted CD4+ and CD8+ peripheral blood T cells from patchy and totalis/universalis alopecia areata patients and healthy controls.

Overall results and qualifications from the work: Because the treated cohort was small and included a single nonresponder, larger studies are needed to assess links between baseline CD8+ expansion and response. Many expanded lesional clones were found to persist in scalp and blood during tofacitinib treatment, and relapse after treatment cessation may be partly explained by this persistence. Tofacitinib significantly decreased scalp clonality and the number of expanded CD8+ clones among the top 100 scalp clones. Unlike mouse skin, where gammadelta T cells dominate, normal human skin contains resident alphabeta T cells that get sequenced too, which complicates analysis of the scalp TCR repertoire. Shared TCR sequences between patients were less evident than in mice, which may be partly attributable to HLA diversity in the patient population. Higher clonality and more expanded CD8+ clones were observed in lesional scalp than in normal scalp, particularly in alopecia totalis/universalis, a finding suggestive of antigenic drive.

The source material was CD8+ T cells sorted from blood, sampled at week 4, from a patient treated with tofacitinib. The chain is made from TRBV29-1 and TRBJ2-7; 8 middle bases align to TRBD1. This sequence originates from a human donor with alopecia areata. CDR3 loop: CSVEWTGKPYEQYF. The DNA is as follows: TGCAGCGTCGAATGGACAGGGAAACCCTACGAGCAGTACTTC.